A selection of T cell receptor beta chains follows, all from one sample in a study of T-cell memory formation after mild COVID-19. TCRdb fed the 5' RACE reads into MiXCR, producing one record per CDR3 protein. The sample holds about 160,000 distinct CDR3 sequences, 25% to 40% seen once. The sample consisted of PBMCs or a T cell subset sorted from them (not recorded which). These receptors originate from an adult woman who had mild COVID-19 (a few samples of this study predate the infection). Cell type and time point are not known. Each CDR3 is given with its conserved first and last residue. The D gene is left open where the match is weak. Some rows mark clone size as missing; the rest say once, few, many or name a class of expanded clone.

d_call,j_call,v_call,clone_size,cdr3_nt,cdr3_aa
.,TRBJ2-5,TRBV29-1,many,TGCAGCGTTGAAGGGCTCGAGACCCAGTACTTC,CSVEGLETQYF
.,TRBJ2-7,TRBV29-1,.,TGCAGCGGATGCGCCTTCGATGTCAACGAGCAGTACTTC,CSGCAFDVNEQYF
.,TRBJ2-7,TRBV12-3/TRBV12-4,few,TGTGCCAGCAGACGCTGCGAGCAGTACTTC,CASRRCEQYF
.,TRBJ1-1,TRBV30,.,TGTGCCTGGAGTGTCCGGTTGAACACTGAAGCTTTCTTT,CAWSVRLNTEAFF
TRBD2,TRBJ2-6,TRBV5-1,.,TGCGCCAGCAGCTTCCGCAAACTAGCGGGTCAATCTGGGGCCAACGTCCTGACTTTC,CASSFRKLAGQSGANVLTF
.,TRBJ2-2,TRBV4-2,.,TGTGCCAGCAGCCAAGGGGATAGAGGCGGAACCGGGGAGCTGTTTTTT,CASSQGDRGGTGELFF
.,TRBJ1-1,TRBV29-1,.,TGCAGCGTTGAACAGATATTGCTGGAGGAAGCTTTCTTT,CSVEQILLEEAFF
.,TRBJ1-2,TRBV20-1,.,TGCAGTGCTCACACAGGTTTCGGAAGCTACACCTTC,CSAHTGFGSYTF
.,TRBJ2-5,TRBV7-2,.,TGTGCCAGCAGCTTAGACTGGGCTAGAGAGGAGACCCAGTACTTC,CASSLDWAREETQYF
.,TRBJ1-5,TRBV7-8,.,TGTGCCAGCAGCTTTGGGGATATGCACGGACGTAGCAATCAGCCCCAGCATTTT,CASSFGDMHGRSNQPQHF
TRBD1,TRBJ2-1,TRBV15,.,TGTGCCACCAGCAGATACGACAGGGGCAATGAGCAGTTCTTC,CATSRYDRGNEQFF
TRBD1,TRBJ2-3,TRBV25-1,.,TGTGCCAGCAGGAGGGGGACAGGCACAGATACGCAGTATTTT,CASRRGTGTDTQYF
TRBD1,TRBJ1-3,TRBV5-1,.,TGCGCCAGCAGCTCGGGACAGGGGGCTGGAAACACCATATATTTT,CASSSGQGAGNTIYF
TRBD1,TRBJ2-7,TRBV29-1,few,TGCAGCGTTGAAATTACAGGGGGAAGCTACGAGCAGTACTTC,CSVEITGGSYEQYF
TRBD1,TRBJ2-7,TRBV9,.,TGTGCCAGCAGCGTAGGATCGACAGGGAAGACCTACGAGCAGTACTTC,CASSVGSTGKTYEQYF
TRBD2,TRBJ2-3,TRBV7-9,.,TGTGCCAGCAGCCCTCCATTGGGGACTAGCGATTCGGGAGGGGATACGCAGTATTTT,CASSPPLGTSDSGGDTQYF
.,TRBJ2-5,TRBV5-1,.,TGCGCCAGCAGAAGGTGGGGAGAGACCCAGTACTTC,CASRRWGETQYF
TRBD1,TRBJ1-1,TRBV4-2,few,TGTGCCAGCAGCCAAGTACAGGGGGGGACTGAAGCTTTCTTT,CASSQVQGGTEAFF
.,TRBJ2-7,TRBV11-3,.,TGTGCCAGCAGCTTACCCCAGGGGGGAGCCTACGAGCAGTACTTC,CASSLPQGGAYEQYF
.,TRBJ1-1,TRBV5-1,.,TGCGCCAGCAGCGAAGGACAGTCGAACACTGAAGCTTTCTTT,CASSEGQSNTEAFF
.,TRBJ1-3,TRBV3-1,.,TGTGCCAGCAGCCAAGGTGCGATCAGAGTTAGAGGTAACACCATATATTTT,CASSQGAIRVRGNTIYF
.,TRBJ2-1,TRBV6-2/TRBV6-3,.,TGTGCCAGCAGCCAAGCTACTTGGTGGCAGGGGTTTAGGGATGAGCAGTTCTTC,CASSQATWWQGFRDEQFF
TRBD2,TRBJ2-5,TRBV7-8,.,TGTGCCAGCGTACTAGCGGGGGGGCGAGAGACCCAGTACTTC,CASVLAGGRETQYF
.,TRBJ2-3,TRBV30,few,TGTGCCTGGAGTAGGCAGGGGGATACGCAGTATTTT,CAWSRQGDTQYF
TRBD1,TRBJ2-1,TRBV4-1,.,TGCGCCAGCAGCCTGGGACAGGCGCCTGAGCAGTTCTTC,CASSLGQAPEQFF
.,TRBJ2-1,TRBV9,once,TGTGCCAGCAGCACGAGGGTGGGTGATGAGCAGTTCTTC,CASSTRVGDEQFF
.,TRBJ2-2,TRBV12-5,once,TGTGCTAGTGGTTTCGCGGCGAACACCGGGGAGCTGTTTTTT,CASGFAANTGELFF
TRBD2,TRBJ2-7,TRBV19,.,TGTGCCAGTAACGTCGGGGAGGGCTACGAGCAGTACTTC,CASNVGEGYEQYF
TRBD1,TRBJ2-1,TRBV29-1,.,TGCAGCGTTAGATTCACAGGGGGATACAATGAGCAGTTCTTC,CSVRFTGGYNEQFF
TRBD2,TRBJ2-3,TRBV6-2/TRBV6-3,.,TGTGCCAGCAGTTACGGTAGCGGGAGCGCAGATACGCAGTATTTT,CASSYGSGSADTQYF
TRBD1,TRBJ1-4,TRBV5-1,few,TGCGCCAGCAGCTTGGATCCCCCTCTAACAGGGGGGTATGAAAAACTGTTTTTT,CASSLDPPLTGGYEKLFF
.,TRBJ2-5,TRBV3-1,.,TGTGCCAGCAGCCAAAGGGGTGAGACCCAGTACTTC,CASSQRGETQYF
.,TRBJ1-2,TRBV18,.,TGTGCCAGCTCACCGCAGGGGATGGATGGCTACACCTTC,CASSPQGMDGYTF
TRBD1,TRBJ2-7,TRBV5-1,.,TGCGCCAGCAGCTTGGGGCCGGACAGGGGATACGAGCAGTACTTC,CASSLGPDRGYEQYF
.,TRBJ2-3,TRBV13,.,TGTGCCAGCAGTCCAGGAGCCAATAGAGGGGCAGATACGCAGTATTTT,CASSPGANRGADTQYF
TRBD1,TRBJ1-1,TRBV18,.,TGTGCCAGCTCGAGAGAGACAGGGCAGAACACTGAAGCTTTCTTT,CASSRETGQNTEAFF
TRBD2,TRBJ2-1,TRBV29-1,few,TGCAGCGTTGAAGATCGCCCCGGACTAGCGGGAGGGAGGATCTTC,CSVEDRPGLAGGRIF
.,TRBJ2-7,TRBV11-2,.,TGTGCCAGCAGCTCCGAGGGGAACTCCTACGAGCAGTACTTC,CASSSEGNSYEQYF
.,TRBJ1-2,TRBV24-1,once,TGTGCCACCAGTGAACACGGGAATGGCTACACCTTC,CATSEHGNGYTF
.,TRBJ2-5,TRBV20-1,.,TGCAGTGCCACGAACCCGGGACGAGGGGTGGAGACCCAGTACTTC,CSATNPGRGVETQYF
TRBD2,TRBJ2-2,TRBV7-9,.,TGTGCCAGCAGATCGGGACTAGCGGGGGGGCCTGGCGGGGAGCTGTTTTTT,CASRSGLAGGPGGELFF